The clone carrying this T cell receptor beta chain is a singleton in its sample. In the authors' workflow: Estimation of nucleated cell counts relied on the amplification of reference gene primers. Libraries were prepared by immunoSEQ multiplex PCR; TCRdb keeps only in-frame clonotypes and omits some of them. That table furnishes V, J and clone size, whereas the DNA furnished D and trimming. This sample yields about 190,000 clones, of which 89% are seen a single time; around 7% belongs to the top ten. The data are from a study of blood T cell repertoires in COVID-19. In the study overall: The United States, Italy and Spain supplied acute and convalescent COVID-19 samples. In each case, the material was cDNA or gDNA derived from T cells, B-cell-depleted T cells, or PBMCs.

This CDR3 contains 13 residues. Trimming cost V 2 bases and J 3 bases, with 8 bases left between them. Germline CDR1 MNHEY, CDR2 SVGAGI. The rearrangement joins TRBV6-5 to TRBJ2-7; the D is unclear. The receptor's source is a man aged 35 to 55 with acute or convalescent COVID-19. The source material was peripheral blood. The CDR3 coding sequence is TGTGCCAGCAGTTACGGCAAACACTACGAGCAGTACTTC. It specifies CASSYGKHYEQYF.